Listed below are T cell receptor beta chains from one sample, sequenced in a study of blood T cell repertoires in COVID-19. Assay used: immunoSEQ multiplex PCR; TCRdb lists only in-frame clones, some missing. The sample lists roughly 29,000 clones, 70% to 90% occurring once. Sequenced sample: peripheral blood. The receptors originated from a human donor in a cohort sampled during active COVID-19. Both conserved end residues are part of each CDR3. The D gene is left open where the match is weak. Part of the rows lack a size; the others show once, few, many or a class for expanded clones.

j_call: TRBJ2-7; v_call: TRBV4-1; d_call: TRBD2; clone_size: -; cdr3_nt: TGCGCCAGCAGCCAAGATTCCGGCGGGAGCGCCTACGAGCAGTACTTC; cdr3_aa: CASSQDSGGSAYEQYF
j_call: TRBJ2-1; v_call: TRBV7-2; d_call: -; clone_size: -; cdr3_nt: TGTGCCAGCAGCCCCGGTAATGTCGATCTCAATGAGCAGTTCTTC; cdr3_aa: CASSPGNVDLNEQFF
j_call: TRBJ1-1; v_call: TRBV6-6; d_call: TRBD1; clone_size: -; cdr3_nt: TGTGCCAGCAGTTATACAGGGGCGTACACTGAAGCTTTCTTT; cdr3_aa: CASSYTGAYTEAFF
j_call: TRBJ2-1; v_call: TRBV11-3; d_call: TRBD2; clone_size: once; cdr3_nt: TGTGCCAGCAGCTGGAAGGTTGGTAGCGGGGATAATGAGCAGTTCTTC; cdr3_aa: CASSWKVGSGDNEQFF
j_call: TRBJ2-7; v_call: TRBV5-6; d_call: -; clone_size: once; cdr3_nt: TGTGCCAGCAGCTCAACCCGGGGGGCCGGGTACGAGCAGTACTTC; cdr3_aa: CASSSTRGAGYEQYF
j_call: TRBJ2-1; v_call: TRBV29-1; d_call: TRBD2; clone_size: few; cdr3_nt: TGCAGCGTGACCATCTGGACTAGCGGCTACAATGAGCAGTTCTTC; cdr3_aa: CSVTIWTSGYNEQFF
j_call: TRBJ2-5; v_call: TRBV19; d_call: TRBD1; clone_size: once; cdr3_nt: TGTGCCAGTAGTATATATACAGGGGGGAATCTTGAGACCCAGTACTTC; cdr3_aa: CASSIYTGGNLETQYF
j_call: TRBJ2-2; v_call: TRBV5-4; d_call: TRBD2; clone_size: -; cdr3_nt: TGTGCCAGCAGCTTATCTCCAGGGGCGGGAGGCCCCACCGGGGAGCTGTTTTTT; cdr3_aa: CASSLSPGAGGPTGELFF
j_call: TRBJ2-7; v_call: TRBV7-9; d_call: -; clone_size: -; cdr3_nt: TGTGCCAGCAGCTCAGAAGCGGGCTCGGGAGAGCAGTACTTC; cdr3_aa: CASSSEAGSGEQYF
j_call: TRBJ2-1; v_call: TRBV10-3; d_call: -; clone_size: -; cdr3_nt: TGTGCCATCAGTGAGCCCCATGAAGCGGGTCGGGACAATGAGCAGTTCTTC; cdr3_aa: CAISEPHEAGRDNEQFF
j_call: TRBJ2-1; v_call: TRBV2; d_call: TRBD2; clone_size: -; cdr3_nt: TGTGCCAGCAGTGATATGGCGGGAGGCAATGAGCAGTTCTTC; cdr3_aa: CASSDMAGGNEQFF
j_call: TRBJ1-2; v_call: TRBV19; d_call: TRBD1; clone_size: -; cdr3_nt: TGTGCCAGTAGTGCCGGACAGGGGCTCCTCTATGGCTACACCTTC; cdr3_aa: CASSAGQGLLYGYTF
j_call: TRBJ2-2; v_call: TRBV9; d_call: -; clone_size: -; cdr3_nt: TGTGCCAGCAGCGTAGCGCCAGGGGACACCGGGGAGCTGTTTTTT; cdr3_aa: CASSVAPGDTGELFF
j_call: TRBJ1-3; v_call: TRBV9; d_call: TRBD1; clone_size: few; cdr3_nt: TGTGCCAGCAGCGGGACAGGGGTAACCGGAAACACCATATATTTT; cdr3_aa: CASSGTGVTGNTIYF
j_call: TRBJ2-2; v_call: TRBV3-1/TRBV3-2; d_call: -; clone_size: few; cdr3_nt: TGTGCCAGCAGCCAATCACAGGGAAATGGGGAGCTGTTTTTT; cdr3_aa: CASSQSQGNGELFF
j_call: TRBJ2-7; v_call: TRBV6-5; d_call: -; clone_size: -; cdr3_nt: TGTGCCAGCAGTCTGGAGGACGGAACCTACGAGCAGTACTTC; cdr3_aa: CASSLEDGTYEQYF
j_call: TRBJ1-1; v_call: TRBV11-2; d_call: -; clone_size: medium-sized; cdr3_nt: TGTGCCAGCAGCTCTGCGGGGGTGAACACTGAAGCTTTCTTT; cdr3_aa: CASSSAGVNTEAFF
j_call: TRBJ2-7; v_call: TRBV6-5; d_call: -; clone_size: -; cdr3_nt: TGTGCCAGCAGGGAGGTCGGATCCTCCTACGAGCAGTACTTC; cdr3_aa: CASREVGSSYEQYF
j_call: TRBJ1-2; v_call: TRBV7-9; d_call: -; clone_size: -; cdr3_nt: TGTGCCAGCAGCTTAGATGGAGAGGGCTACACCTTC; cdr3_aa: CASSLDGEGYTF
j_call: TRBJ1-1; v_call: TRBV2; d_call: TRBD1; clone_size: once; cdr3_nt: TGTGCCAGCACCAAACGACTAGACAGGGAGAGCACTGAAGCTTTCTTT; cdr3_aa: CASTKRLDRESTEAFF